This T cell receptor (beta chain) was captured in a study of OX40 agonist ivuxolimab in advanced cancers. Overall study results and limits: Averaged across samples, CD8+ T cells carried more expanded clones than CD4+ did.

The V end was cut by 2 bases, the J end by 2 bases, with 16 bases between. Per the germline V gene, CDR1 is SGHRS and CDR2 is YFSETQ. The CDR3 length is 16 residues. Method: immunoSEQ multiplex PCR; TCRdb's copy keeps in-frame clones and lacks some. The repertoire consists of about 24,000 clones, with 88% occurring once and the leading ten covering approximately 10%. This clone was observed a few times. No antigen is known for it. The rearrangement links TRBV5-1 to TRBJ1-1, with TRBD1 as a possible D gene (6 bases). The sequence was collected from an adult with an advanced solid tumor such as melanoma, head and neck, liver or kidney cancer. Sequences were derived from CD4+ or CD8+ T cells sorted from blood, sampled in a trial of the OX40 agonist ivuxolimab. The CDR3 spells CASSFGGGTVNTEAFF. CDR3 coding DNA: TGCGCCAGCAGCTTTGGAGGGGGGACGGTCAACACTGAAGCTTTCTTT.